Below are 16 T cell receptor beta chains sequenced from a single sample in a study of blood T cell repertoires in COVID-19. TCRdb's table, derived via immunoSEQ multiplex PCR, lists solely in-frame clones and lacks some. The sample includes 310,000 or so clones, around 86% seen only once; the top ten take about 1.9%. The sample was peripheral blood. The receptors originated from a woman aged 30 to 39 who had recovered from COVID-19.

V is TRBV24-1 and J is TRBJ1-2; no firm D call. Deletions cut 5 bases from V and 7 bases from J, with 16 bases between. This CDR3 has 14 amino acids. The V gene's germline CDR1 is KGHDR and CDR2 SFDVKD. The CDR3 nucleotides read TGTGCCACCAGTGCCGGGCAGCCAGAGGGTGGCTACACCTTC. This sequence encodes CATSAGQPEGGYTF.

The rearrangement uses TRBV7-6 and TRBJ1-1; 8 nucleotides align to TRBD1. After removal of 5 bases from V and 2 bases from J, the junction contained 7 bases not matched to a gene. The CDR3 consists of 15 residues. Germline assignment: CDR1 SGHVS and CDR2 FNYEAQ. CDR3 amino acids: CASSPWTGTNTEAFF. In nucleotides, the CDR3 is TGTGCCAGCAGCCCATGGACAGGGACAAACACTGAAGCTTTCTTT.

This clone was detected only once. The V and J genes are TRBV19 and TRBJ1-5; no clear D. The germline CDR1 and CDR2 sequences are LNHDA and SQIVND (reference sequence). With 9 bases removed from V and 2 bases from J, the gap between germline ends came to 8 bases. The CDR3 length is 12 residues. The CDR3 region is CASLSGNQPQHF. For the CDR3, the DNA is TGTGCCAGCCTGTCTGGCAATCAGCCCCAGCATTTT.

V and J are TRBV19 and TRBJ1-1; no reliable D call. The ends were cut back, 4 bases at V and 0 bases at J, with 9 bases in the middle. The CDR3 consists of 14 residues. Germline CDR1 is LNHDA and CDR2 is SQIVND (reference sequence). CDR3 residues: CASSKGRLNTEAFF. In nucleotides, the CDR3 is TGTGCCAGTAGTAAAGGCAGGCTGAACACTGAAGCTTTCTTT. Filled out from reference TRBV19 and TRBJ1-1, the complete variable domain reads DGGITQSPKYLFRKEGQNVTLSCEQNLNHDAMYWYRQDPGQGLRLIYYSQIVNDFQKGDIAEGYSVSREKKESFPLTVTSAQKNPTAFYLCASSKGRLNTEAFFGQGTRLTVV.

The V call is TRBV11-2, the J call TRBJ1-2; tentatively, D is TRBD1 (6 bases). The CDR3 is 16 residues long. V lost 2 bases, J lost 1 base, and 14 bases lay in between. The germline V gene has CDR1 SGHAT and CDR2 FQNNGV. CDR3 residues: CASSLRGGRDNYGYTF. CDR3 bases: TGTGCCAGCAGCTTAAGGGGGGGCAGGGATAACTATGGCTACACCTTC.

This chain connects TRBV7-9 to TRBJ2-3; 7 positions agree with TRBD1. With V trimmed by 6 bases and J by 3 bases, 6 bases remained unmatched. CDR1 SEHNR and CDR2 FQNEAQ come from the germline V gene (reference sequence). There are 14 residues in the CDR3. The CDR3 loop is CASRAWTGTDTQYF. For the CDR3, the DNA is TGTGCCAGCAGGGCCTGGACAGGAACAGATACGCAGTATTTT.

The V and J genes are TRBV7-2 and TRBJ2-2, with 12 bases fitting TRBD2. V gave up 2 bases and J gave up 8 bases; unmatched junction bases: 6. Germline V gene lookup returns CDR1 SGHTA and CDR2 FQGNSA. The CDR3 has 16 residues. CDR3 sequence reads: CASSLSRTSGTGELFF. Here the CDR3 DNA reads TGTGCCAGCAGCTTATCTCGGACTAGCGGGACGGGGGAGCTGTTTTTT.

The chain couples TRBV4-2 to TRBJ2-7; D is possibly TRBD1 (5 bases). V gave up 1 base and J gave up 2 bases, with 12 bases separating them. Germline CDR1 reads LGHNA; CDR2 reads YNFKEQ. This CDR3 region has 15 residues. This CDR3 is CASSQGQGSTYEQYF. CDR3 nucleotide sequence: TGTGCCAGCAGCCAAGGGCAGGGAAGTACCTACGAGCAGTACTTC.

J is TRBJ2-1 and V is TRBV6-1; unclear D gene. Per the germline V gene, CDR1 is MNHNS and CDR2 is SASEGT. The CDR3 has 14 amino acids. V was clipped by 4 bases and J by 7 bases, with 14 bases between them. For the CDR3, the DNA is TGTGCCAGCAGTGGGGTGCGGATTCGTAATGAGCAGTTCTTC. Translating it yields CASSGVRIRNEQFF.

V and J are TRBV30 and TRBJ2-7; tentative D call: TRBD2 (6 bases). The length of the CDR3 is 14 residues. The germline gives CDR1 GTSNPN, CDR2 SVGIG (reference sequence). Between the trimmed V and J ends, which lost 0 bases and 5 bases, there was a span of 14 bases. The CDR3 region has the DNA TGTGCCTGGAGTGTTAGCCTAGCGCGAAACGAGCAGTACTTC. It yields the protein CAWSVSLARNEQYF.

The chain links TRBV19 to TRBJ2-7; the D gene is possibly TRBD2 (5 bases). The length of the CDR3 is 14 residues. The germline V gene encodes CDR1 LNHDA and CDR2 SQIVND (reference sequence). The V end was cut by 1 base, the J end by 1 base, with 8 bases between. The CDR3, as DNA: TGTGCCAGTAGTATAGTCCCGGGATCCTACGAGCAGTACTTC. Protein product: CASSIVPGSYEQYF.

This clone appeared a few times. This rearrangement joins TRBV20-1 to TRBJ1-4; perhaps TRBD1 as D (5 bases). The CDR3 is 14 residues long. Germline CDR1 is DFQATT and CDR2 is SNEGSKA (reference sequence). V gave up 3 bases and J gave up 7 bases, with 15 bases separating them. The CDR3 region has the DNA TGCAGTGCTAGTCCGGGGGGGGACCTTGAAAAACTGTTTTTT. The encoded protein is CSASPGGDLEKLFF.

V usage is TRBV11-2 and J usage is TRBJ1-2; D call uncertain. From germline, CDR1 is SGHAT and CDR2 FQNNGV. V dropped 10 bases and J dropped 8 bases, with 23 bases sitting between them. The CDR3 is 14 amino acids. This CDR3 is CAITKPGRIEGYTF. The CDR3 nucleotides are TGTGCCATTACGAAGCCGGGTCGCATCGAGGGCTACACCTTC.

This rearrangement joins TRBV30 to TRBJ2-3; TRBD1 aligns across 7 bases. The CDR3 has 12 amino acids. CDR1 is GTSNPN, CDR2 SVGIG, per germline (reference sequence). The CDR3 protein is CAQGVDATTQYF. The DNA of the CDR3 is TGTGCTCAGGGGGTTGACGCCACTACGCAGTATTTT.

This clone came up once. The chain has TRBV4-1 and TRBJ2-7; weak D call: TRBD2 (6 bases). The V gene's germline CDR1 is MGHRA and CDR2 YSYEKL. The CDR3 sequence is 15 residues long. V was shortened by 0 bases and J by 3 bases, with 12 bases between the two germline ends. DNA for the CDR3: TGCGCCAGCAGCCAAGACGCAGGACTAATCTACGAGCAGTACTTC. Its translation: CASSQDAGLIYEQYF.

This clone came up once. A much larger clone differs by one base, so this may be a read error. The J gene is TRBJ2-2, the V gene TRBV3-1 (or the pseudogene TRBV3-2); D ambiguous. The V and J ends lost 0 bases and 1 base respectively, with 3 bases between them. The length of the CDR3 is 14 residues. Germline values: CDR1 LGHDT, CDR2 YNNKEL (reference sequence). CDR3 protein: CASSQDRNTGELFF. CDR3 coding DNA: TGTGCCAGCAGCCAAGACAGGAACACCGGGGAGCTGTTTTTT.